What follows describes a single T cell receptor (beta chain). Seattle's enrolled individuals joined amid active infection and were then monitored longitudinally. These data come from a study of blood T cell repertoires in COVID-19. For the study at large: Sites across the United States, Italy and Spain contributed samples from acute and convalescent COVID-19. Sources were T cells, B-cell-depleted T cells, or PBMCs; the material itself was cDNA or gDNA.

The CDR3 sequence is 16 residues long. CDR1 is SGHAT, CDR2 FQNNGV, per germline. After removal of 5 bases from V and 2 bases from J, the junction contained 8 bases not matched to a gene. Data came from immunoSEQ multiplex PCR; TCRdb stores just in-frame clones and leaves some out. The sample carries about 250,000 clones, more than 70% recorded once. The receptor comes from a young woman with COVID-19, enrolled during active disease. The chain recombines TRBV11-2 with TRBJ1-1; the match to TRBD1 covers 10 bases. The sample was peripheral blood. The CDR3 DNA reads TGTGCCAGCAGCCCGCTTGGGGACAGGGGAAACACTGAAGCTTTCTTT. It is translated as CASSPLGDRGNTEAFF.